Sequencing of this T cell receptor beta chain was carried out in a study of cytomegalovirus exposure and HLA in healthy donors. Notes on the study in general: A later analysis found common viral pathogens apparently linked to several of the most significant clusters. Data from an earlier analysis indicated that most TCR beta V segments were productive either about 87% or about 30% of the time. A link between a missense DCLRE1C variant and TCR beta V- and J-gene trimming emerged from a later analysis.

The PCR had 60 Vbeta and 13 Jbeta primers. Repertoires were generated with immunoSEQ multiplex PCR, while TCRdb's copy carries only in-frame clones and drops some. In the table there are about 190,000 clones, roughly 77% of which are singletons. Per germline, CDR1 GTSNPN and CDR2 SVGIG (reference sequence). V lost 1 base and J lost 0; bases outside the gene matches: 5. CDR3 size: 17 residues. Of note for this clone: Antigen specificity is unknown.

The TCR was taken from a man younger than 40 in good health and CMV-seropositive. V gene TRBV30 combines with J gene TRBJ1-5; 11 nucleotides match TRBD1. Material: PBMCs. CDR3 in amino acids: CAWSGDRGGYSNQPQHF. CDR3 nucleotides: TGTGCCTGGAGTGGGGACAGGGGGGGGTATAGCAATCAGCCCCAGCATTTT.